This T cell receptor (beta chain) was recorded in a study of T cell responses to AZD1222 COVID-19 vaccine. Measured with immunoSEQ multiplex PCR; TCRdb has only the in-frame clones, and not every one. Of roughly 150,000 clones listed, approximately 88% are singletons. Losses at the gene ends were 3 bases for V and 4 bases for J; bases not matched to a gene: 5. The CDR3 covers 16 residues. Germline-derived CDR1 and CDR2 are LGHNT and FRNRAP. This specimen was peripheral blood, taken 28 days after the second AZD1222 dose. This rearrangement joins TRBV12-5 to TRBJ2-1, with 11 positions matching TRBD2. This receptor was taken from an adult who received the AZD1222 COVID-19 vaccine. The CDR3 spells CASGFSSGGTYNEQFF. Written as DNA, the CDR3 is TGTGCTAGTGGTTTTTCTAGCGGGGGGACTTACAATGAGCAGTTCTTC.